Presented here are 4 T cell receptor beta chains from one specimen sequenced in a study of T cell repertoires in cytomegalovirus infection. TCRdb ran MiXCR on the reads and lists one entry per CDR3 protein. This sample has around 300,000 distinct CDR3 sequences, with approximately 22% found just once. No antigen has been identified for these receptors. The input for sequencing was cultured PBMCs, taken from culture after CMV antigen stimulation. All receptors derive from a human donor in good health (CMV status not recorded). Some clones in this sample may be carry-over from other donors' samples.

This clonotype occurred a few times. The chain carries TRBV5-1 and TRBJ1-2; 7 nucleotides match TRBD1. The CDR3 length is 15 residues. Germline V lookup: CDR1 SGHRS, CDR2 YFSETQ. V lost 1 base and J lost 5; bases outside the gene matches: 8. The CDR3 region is CASSLLGQAGYGYTF. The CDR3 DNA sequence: TGCGCCAGCAGCTTGCTTGGACAGGCAGGGTATGGCTACACCTTC.

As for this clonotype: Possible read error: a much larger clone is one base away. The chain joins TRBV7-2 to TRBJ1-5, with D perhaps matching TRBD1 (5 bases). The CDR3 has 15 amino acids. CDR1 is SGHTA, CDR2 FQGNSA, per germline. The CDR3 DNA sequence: TGTGTCAGCAGCCCCCGGGGGGATAAGAATCAGCCCCAGCATTTT. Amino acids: CVSSPRGDKNQPQHF. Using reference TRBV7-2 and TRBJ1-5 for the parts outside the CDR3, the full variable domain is GAGVSQSPSNKVTEKGKDVELRCDPISGHTALYWYRQSLGQGLEFLIYFQGNSAPDKSGLPSDRFSAERTGGSVSTLTIQRTQQEDSAVYLCVSSPRGDKNQPQHFGDGTRLSIL.

The chain's CDR3 is CASTPRTQGLYEQYF. Written as DNA, the CDR3 is TGTGCCAGTACACCCCGGACACAGGGGCTCTACGAGCAGTACTTC. The chain carries TRBV6-1 and TRBJ2-7, with TRBD1 identical over 7 bases. Germline CDR1 is MNHNS and CDR2 is SASEGT. The CDR3 contains 15 residues. J was trimmed by 3 bases and V by 9 bases; bases with no gene match: 14.

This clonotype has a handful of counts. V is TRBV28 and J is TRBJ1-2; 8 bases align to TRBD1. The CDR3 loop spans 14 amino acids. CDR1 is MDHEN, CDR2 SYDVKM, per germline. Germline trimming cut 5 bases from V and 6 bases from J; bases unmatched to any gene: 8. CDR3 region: CASSHQGQGHGYTF. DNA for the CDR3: TGTGCCAGCAGTCATCAAGGACAGGGTCATGGCTACACCTTC.